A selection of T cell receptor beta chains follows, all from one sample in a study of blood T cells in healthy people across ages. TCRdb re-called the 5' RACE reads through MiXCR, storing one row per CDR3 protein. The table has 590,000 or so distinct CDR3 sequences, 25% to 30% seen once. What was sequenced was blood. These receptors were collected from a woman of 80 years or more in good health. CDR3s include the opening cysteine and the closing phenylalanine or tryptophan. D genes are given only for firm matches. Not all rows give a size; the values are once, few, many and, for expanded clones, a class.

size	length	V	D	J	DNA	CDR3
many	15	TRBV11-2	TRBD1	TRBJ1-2	TGTGCCAGCAGCCGAACAGGGGGTTCTGATCATGGCTACACCTTC	CASSRTGGSDHGYTF
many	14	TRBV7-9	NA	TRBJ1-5	TGTGCCAGCAGTCTGGGTAATAGCAATCAGCCCCAGCATTTT	CASSLGNSNQPQHF
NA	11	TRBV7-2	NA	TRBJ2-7	TGTGCCAGCAGCTCCTCGACAGGTCTCTACTTC	CASSSSTGLYF
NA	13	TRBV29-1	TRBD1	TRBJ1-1	TGCAGCGTTGAGACAGGGCAGAACACTGAAGCTTTCTTT	CSVETGQNTEAFF
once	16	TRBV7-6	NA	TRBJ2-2	TGTGCCAGCAGCTTAATAGGCACTCAGAACACCGGGGAGCTGTTTTTT	CASSLIGTQNTGELFF
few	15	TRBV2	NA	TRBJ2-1	TGTGCCAGCGGAAGGAGACAGGACTCCTACAATGAGCAGTTCTTC	CASGRRQDSYNEQFF
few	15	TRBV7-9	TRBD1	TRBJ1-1	TGTGCCAGCAGCCCCCGGACAGGGAGGAGGACTGAAGCTTTCTTT	CASSPRTGRRTEAFF
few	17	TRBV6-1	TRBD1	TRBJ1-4	TGTGCCAGCAGTCCTACCGGGACAGGGGGCGCGGACGAAAAACTGTTTTTT	CASSPTGTGGADEKLFF
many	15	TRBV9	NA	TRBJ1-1	TGTGCCAGCAGCCCCCGACGGGGCGAACTTTGGGAAGCTTTCTTT	CASSPRRGELWEAFF
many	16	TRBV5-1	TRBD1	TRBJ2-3	TGCGCCAGCAGCTATCAGAGGGACAGGGTCACAGATACGCAGTATTTT	CASSYQRDRVTDTQYF
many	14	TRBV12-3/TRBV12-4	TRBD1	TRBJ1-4	TGTGCCAGCTTAGGGGCAGGGGGTAATGAAAAACTGTTTTTT	CASLGAGGNEKLFF
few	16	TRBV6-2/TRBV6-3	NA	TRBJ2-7	TGTGCCAGCAGTTACGGGACTGAGGGATCCTCCTACGAGCAGTACTTC	CASSYGTEGSSYEQYF
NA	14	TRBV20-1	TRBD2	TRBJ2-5	TGCAGTGCCCACGGGACTAGCGAACAAGAGACCCAGTACTTC	CSAHGTSEQETQYF
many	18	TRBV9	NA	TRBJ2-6	TGTGCCAGCAGCGTAGGAGGCAGGGATATGACAGGGGCCAACGTCCTGACTTTC	CASSVGGRDMTGANVLTF
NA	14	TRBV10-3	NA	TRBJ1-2	TGTGCCATCAGTGAGGATCAGGGTTTCTATGGCTACACCTTC	CAISEDQGFYGYTF
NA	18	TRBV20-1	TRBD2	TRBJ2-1	TGCAGTGCTATTGGGGCTAGCGGGAGTCGACGCTCCTACAATGAGCAGTTCTTC	CSAIGASGSRRSYNEQFF
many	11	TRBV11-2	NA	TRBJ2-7	TGTGCCAGCGGCGCCCAGGTGGAGCAGTACTTC	CASGAQVEQYF
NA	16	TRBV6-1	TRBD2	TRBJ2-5	TGTGCCAGCAGTGAAGGGATAGCGGGGGACCTGGAGACCCAGTACTTC	CASSEGIAGDLETQYF
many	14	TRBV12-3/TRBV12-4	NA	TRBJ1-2	TGTGCCAGCAGTTTACGGGGGCGGATCAATGGCTACACCTTC	CASSLRGRINGYTF
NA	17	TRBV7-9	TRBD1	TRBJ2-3	TGTGCCAGCAGCTTAGTACGGCTAGTGGGGGACAGAGATACGCAGTATTTT	CASSLVRLVGDRDTQYF
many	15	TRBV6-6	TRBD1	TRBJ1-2	TGTGCCAGCAGTTACTCGGCAGGGACAGCCTATGGCTACACCTTC	CASSYSAGTAYGYTF
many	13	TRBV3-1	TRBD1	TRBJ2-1	TGTGCCAGCCGACAGGGGCCCAGCAATGAGCAGTTCTTC	CASRQGPSNEQFF
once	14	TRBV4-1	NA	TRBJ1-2	TGCGCCAGCAGCCCCGGCGACGGAAACTATGGCTACACCTTC	CASSPGDGNYGYTF
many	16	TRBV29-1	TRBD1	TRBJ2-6	TGCAGCGTCTCGGGACAGGGCCGCTCTGGGGCCAACGTCCTGACTTTC	CSVSGQGRSGANVLTF
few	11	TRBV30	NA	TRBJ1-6	TGTGCCTGGAGTCAAAATTCACCCCTCCACTTT	CAWSQNSPLHF
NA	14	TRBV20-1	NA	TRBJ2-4	TGCAGTGCTAGCCCTTTGAGTGGGAAAAACATTCAGTACTTC	CSASPLSGKNIQYF